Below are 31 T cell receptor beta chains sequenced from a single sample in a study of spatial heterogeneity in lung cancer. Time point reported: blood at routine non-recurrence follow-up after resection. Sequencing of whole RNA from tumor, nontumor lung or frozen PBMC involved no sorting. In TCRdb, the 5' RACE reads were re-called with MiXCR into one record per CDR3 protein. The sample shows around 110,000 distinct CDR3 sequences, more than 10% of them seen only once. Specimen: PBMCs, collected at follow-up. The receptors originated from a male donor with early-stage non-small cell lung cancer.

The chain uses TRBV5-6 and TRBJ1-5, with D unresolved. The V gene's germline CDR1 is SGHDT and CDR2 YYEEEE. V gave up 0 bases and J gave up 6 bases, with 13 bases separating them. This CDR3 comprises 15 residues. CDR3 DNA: TGTGCCAGCAGCTTGGGGTCCGGGGTGCGTCAGCCCCAGCATTTT. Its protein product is CASSLGSGVRQPQHF.

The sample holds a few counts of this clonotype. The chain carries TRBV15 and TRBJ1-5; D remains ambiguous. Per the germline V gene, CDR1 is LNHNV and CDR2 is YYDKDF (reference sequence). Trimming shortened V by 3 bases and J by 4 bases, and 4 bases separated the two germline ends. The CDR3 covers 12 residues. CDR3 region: CATSSPNQPQHF. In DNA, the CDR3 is TGTGCCACCAGCAGCCCGAATCAGCCCCAGCATTTT.

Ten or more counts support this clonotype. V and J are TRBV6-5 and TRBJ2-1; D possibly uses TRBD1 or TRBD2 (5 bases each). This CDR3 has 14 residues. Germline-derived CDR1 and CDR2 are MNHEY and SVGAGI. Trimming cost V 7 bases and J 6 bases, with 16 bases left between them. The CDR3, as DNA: TGTGCCAGCACCCCTGGGCCAGGGAGCAATGAGCAGTTCTTC. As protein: CASTPGPGSNEQFF.

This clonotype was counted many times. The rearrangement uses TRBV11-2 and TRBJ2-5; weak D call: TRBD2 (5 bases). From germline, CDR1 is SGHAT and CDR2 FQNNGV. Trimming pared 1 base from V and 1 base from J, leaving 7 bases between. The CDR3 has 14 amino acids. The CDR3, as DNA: TGTGCCAGCAGCTTAGCCGGGATCCAAGAGACCCAGTACTTC. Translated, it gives CASSLAGIQETQYF.

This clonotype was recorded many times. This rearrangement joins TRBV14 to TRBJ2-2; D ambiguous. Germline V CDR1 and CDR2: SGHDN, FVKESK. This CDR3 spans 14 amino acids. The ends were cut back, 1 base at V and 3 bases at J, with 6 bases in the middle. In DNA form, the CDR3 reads TGTGCCAGCAGCCAAGTGAAGTACACCGGGGAGCTGTTTTTT. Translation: CASSQVKYTGELFF.

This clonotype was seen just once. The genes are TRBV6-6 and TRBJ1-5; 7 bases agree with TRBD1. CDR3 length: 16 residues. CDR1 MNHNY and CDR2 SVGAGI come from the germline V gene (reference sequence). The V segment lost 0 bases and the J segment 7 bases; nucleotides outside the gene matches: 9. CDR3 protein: CASSYSMDRRGQPQHF. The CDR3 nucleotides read TGTGCCAGCAGTTACTCTATGGACAGGAGGGGCCAGCCCCAGCATTTT.

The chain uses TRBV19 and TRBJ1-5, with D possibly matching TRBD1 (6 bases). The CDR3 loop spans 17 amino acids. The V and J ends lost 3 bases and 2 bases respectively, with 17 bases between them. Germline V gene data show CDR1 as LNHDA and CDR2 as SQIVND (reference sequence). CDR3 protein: CASSILMGGLGNQPQHF. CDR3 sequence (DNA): TGTGCCAGTAGTATCTTGATGGGGGGCCTGGGCAATCAGCCCCAGCATTTT.

In nucleotides, the CDR3 is TGTGCCAGCAGTTACTCGTACCGGCAGAGCTCCTACAATGAGCAGTTCTTC. Amino acids: CASSYSYRQSSYNEQFF. V usage is TRBV6-5 and J usage is TRBJ2-1; no reliable D call. From germline, CDR1 is MNHEY and CDR2 SVGAGI. This CDR3 comprises 17 residues. Trimming took off 0 bases at V and 0 bases at J, with 12 bases between the two ends.

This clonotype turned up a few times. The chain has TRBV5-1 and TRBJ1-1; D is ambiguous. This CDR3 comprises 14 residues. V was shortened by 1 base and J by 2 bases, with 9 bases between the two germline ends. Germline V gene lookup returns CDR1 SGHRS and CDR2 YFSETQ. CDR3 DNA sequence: TGCGCCAGCAGCTTGCAACACTCTAACACTGAAGCTTTCTTT. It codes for CASSLQHSNTEAFF.

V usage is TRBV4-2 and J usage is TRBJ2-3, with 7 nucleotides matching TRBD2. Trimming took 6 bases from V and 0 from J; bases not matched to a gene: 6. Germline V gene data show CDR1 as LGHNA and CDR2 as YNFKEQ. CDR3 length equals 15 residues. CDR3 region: CASRKTSSSTDTQYF. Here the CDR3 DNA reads TGTGCCAGCAGGAAGACTAGCAGTAGCACAGATACGCAGTATTTT.

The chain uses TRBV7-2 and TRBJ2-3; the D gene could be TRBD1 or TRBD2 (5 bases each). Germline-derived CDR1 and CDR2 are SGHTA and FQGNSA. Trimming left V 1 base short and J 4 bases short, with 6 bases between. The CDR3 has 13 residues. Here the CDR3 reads CASSLGGSDTQYF. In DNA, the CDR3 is TGTGCCAGCAGCTTAGGGGGGTCAGATACGCAGTATTTT.

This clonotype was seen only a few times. This CDR3 is CAIAGDTQYF. The CDR3 region has the DNA TGCGCCATCGCAGGGGATACGCAGTATTTT. This rearrangement joins TRBV4-1 to TRBJ2-3, with D possibly matching TRBD1 (5 bases). V was shortened by 10 bases and J by 6 bases, with 8 bases between the two germline ends. CDR1 and CDR2 (germline): MGHRA, YSYEKL. The CDR3 runs 10 residues.

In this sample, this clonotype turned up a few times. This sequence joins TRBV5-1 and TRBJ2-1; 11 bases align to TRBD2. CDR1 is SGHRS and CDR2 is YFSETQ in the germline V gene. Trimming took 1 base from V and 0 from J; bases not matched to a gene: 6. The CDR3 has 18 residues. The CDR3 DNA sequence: TGCGCCAGCAGCTTGAAAATAGCGGGGGGGCACTCCTACAATGAGCAGTTCTTC. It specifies CASSLKIAGGHSYNEQFF.

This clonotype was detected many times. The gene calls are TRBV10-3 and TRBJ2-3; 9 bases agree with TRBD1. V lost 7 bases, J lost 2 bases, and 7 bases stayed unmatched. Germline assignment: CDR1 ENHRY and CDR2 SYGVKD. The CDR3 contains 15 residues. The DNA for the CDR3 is TGTGCCATCACCGGGACAGGGAGCATCACAGATACGCAGTATTTT. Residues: CAITGTGSITDTQYF.

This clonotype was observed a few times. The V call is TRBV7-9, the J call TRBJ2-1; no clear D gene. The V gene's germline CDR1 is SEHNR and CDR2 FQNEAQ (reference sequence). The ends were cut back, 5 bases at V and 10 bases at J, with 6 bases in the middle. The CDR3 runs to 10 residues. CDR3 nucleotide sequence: TGTGCCAGCAGCCTAGGGGAGCAGTTCTTC. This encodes CASSLGEQFF.

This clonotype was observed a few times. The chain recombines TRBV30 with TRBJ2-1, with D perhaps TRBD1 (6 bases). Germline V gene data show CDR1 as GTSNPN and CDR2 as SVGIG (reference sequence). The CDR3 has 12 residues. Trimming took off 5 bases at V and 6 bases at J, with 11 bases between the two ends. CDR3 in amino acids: CAWGGQVNEQFF. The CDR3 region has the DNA TGTGCCTGGGGGGGCCAAGTCAATGAGCAGTTCTTC.

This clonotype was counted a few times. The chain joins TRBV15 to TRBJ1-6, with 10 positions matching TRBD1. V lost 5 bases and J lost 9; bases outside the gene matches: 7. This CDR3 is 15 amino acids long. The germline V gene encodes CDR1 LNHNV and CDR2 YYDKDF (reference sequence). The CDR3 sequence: CATSGRTGGGSPLHF. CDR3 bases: TGTGCCACCAGCGGAAGGACAGGGGGAGGTTCACCCCTCCACTTT.

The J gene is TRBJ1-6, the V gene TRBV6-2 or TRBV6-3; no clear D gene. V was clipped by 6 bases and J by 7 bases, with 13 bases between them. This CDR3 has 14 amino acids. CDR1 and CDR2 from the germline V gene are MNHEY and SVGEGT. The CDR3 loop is CASRNPGNNSPLHF. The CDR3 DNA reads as TGTGCCAGCAGGAACCCCGGGAACAATTCACCCCTCCACTTT.

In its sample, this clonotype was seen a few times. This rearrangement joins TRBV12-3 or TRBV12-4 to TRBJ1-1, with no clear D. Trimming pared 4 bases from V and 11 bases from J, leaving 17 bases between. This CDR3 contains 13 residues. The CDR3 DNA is TGTGCCAGCAGTTCATTGGCAGGTACGGCGGCTTTCTTT. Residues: CASSSLAGTAAFF.

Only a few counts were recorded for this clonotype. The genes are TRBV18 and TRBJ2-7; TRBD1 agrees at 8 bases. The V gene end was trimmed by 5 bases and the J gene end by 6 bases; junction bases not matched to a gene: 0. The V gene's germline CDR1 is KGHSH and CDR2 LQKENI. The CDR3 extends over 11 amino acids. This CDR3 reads CASSTGGEQYF. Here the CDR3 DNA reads TGTGCCAGCTCAACAGGGGGCGAGCAGTACTTC.

The CDR3, as DNA: TGTGCCAGCAGCTTAGACGGCAGGTCCTACAATGAGCAGTTCTTC. Protein sequence: CASSLDGRSYNEQFF. The gene calls are TRBV7-2 and TRBJ2-1; D remains unclear. V lost 1 base and J lost 1, with 8 bases in between. Germline CDR1 is SGHTA and CDR2 is FQGNSA. CDR3 length: 15 amino acids.

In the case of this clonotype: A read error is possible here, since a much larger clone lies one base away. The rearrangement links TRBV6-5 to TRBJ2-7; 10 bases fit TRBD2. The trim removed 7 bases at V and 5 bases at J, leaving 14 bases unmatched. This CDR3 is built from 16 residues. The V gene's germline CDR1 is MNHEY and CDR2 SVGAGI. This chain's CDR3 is CASTRRGSGGANEQYF. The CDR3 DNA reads TGTGCCAGCACCCGCCGGGGGAGCGGGGGGGCCAACGAGCAGTACTTC.

CDR3 sequence reads: CASSRWDGSYEQYF. The CDR3, as DNA: TGTGCCAGCAGTCGATGGGACGGATCATACGAGCAGTACTTC. The chain employs TRBV6-1 and TRBJ2-7; D possibly matches TRBD1 or TRBD2 (5 bases each). V lost 5 bases and J lost 4, with 15 bases in between. This CDR3 has 14 residues. CDR1 and CDR2 (germline): MNHNS, SASEGT.

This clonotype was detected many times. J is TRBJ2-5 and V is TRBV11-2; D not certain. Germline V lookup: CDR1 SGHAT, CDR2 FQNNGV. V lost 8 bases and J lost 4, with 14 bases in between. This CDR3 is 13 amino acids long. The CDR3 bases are TGTGCCAGCCAGTTTGTAGGGTTAGAGACCCAGTACTTC. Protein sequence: CASQFVGLETQYF.

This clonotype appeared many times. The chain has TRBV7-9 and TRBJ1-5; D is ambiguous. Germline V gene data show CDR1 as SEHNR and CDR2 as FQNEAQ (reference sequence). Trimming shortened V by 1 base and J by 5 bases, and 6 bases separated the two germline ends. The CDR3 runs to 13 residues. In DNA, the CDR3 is TGTGCCAGCAGCTTAGATATAGATCAGCCCCAGCATTTT. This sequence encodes CASSLDIDQPQHF.

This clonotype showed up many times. CDR3 coding DNA: TGTGCCAGCAGCTCCAGGACAGTGAGCTCCTATAATTCACCCCTCCACTTT. It yields the protein CASSSRTVSSYNSPLHF. The chain uses TRBV6-5 and TRBJ1-6, with TRBD1 as a possible D gene (6 bases). V was clipped by 6 bases and J by 0 bases, with 15 bases between them. This CDR3 has 17 residues. Germline CDR1 MNHEY, CDR2 SVGAGI.

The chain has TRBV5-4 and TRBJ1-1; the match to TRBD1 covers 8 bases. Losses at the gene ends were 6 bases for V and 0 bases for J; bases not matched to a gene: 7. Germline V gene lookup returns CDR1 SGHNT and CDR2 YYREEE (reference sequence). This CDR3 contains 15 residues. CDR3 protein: CASMQGAHMNTEAFF. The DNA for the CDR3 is TGTGCCAGCATGCAGGGGGCTCACATGAACACTGAAGCTTTCTTT.

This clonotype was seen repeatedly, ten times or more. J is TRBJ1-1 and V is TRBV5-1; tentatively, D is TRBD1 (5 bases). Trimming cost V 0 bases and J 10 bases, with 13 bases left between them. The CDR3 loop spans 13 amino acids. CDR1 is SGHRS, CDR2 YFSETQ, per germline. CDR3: CASSLEAGHGAFF. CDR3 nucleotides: TGCGCCAGCAGCTTGGAGGCGGGGCATGGAGCTTTCTTT.

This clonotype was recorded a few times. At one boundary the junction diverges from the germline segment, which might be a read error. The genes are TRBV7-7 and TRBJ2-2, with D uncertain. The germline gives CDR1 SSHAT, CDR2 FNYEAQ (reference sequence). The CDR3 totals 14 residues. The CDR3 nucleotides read TGTGCTAGCAGCTTAGGGATAGACACCGGGGAGCTGTTTTTT. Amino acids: CASSLGIDTGELFF.

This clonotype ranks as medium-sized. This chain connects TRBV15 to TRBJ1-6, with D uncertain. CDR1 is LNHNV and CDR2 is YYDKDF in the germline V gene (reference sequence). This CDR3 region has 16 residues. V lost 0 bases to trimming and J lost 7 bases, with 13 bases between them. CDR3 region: CATSRERPSGNSPLHF. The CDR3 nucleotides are TGTGCCACCAGCAGAGAGAGGCCCTCGGGGAATTCACCCCTCCACTTT.

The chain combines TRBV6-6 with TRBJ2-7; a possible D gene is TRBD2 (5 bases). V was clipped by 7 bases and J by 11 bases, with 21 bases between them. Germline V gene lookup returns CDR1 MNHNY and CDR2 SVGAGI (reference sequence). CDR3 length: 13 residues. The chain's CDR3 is CASTMDFAGKEYF. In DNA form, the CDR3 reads TGTGCCAGCACTATGGACTTTGCGGGCAAAGAGTACTTC.